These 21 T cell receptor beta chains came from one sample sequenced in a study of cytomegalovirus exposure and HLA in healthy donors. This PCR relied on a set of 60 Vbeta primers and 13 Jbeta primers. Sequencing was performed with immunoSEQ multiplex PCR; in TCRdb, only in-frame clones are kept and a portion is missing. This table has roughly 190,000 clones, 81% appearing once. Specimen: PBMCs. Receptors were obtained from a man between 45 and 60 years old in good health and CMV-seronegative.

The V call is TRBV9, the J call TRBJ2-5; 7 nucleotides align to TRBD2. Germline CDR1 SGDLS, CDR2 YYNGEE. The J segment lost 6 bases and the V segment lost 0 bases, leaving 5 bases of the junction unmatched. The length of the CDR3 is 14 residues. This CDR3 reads CASSVGLAEKTQYF. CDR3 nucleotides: TGTGCCAGCAGCGTAGGACTAGCTGAGAAGACCCAGTACTTC.

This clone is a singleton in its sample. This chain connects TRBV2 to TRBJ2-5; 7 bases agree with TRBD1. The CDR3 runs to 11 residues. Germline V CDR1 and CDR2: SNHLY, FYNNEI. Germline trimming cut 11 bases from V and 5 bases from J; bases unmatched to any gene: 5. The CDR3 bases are TGTGCCTTAGGGGGCGGGGAGACCCAGTACTTC. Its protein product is CALGGGETQYF.

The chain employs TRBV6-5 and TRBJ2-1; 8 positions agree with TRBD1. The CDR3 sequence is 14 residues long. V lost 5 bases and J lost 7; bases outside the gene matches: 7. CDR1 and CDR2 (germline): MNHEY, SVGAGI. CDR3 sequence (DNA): TGTGCCAGCAGTCCCGACAGGGGTTGGAATGAGCAGTTCTTC. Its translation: CASSPDRGWNEQFF.

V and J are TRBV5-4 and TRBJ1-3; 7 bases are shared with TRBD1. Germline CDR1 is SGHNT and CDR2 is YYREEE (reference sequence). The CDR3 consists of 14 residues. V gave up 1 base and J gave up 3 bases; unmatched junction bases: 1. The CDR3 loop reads CASSLTGVGNTIYF. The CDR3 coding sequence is TGTGCCAGCAGCTTGACAGGGGTTGGAAACACCATATATTTT.

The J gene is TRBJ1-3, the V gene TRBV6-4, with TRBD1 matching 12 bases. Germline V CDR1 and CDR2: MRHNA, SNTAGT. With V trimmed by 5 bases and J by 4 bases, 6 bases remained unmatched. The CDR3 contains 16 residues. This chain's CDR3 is CASSSGTGGRGNTIYF. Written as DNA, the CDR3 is TGTGCCAGCAGTTCCGGGACAGGGGGCAGGGGAAACACCATATATTTT.

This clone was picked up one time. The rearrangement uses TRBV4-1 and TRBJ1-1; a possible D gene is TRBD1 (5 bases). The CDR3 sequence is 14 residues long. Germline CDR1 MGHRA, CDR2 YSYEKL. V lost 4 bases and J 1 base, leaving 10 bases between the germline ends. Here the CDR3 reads CASSRGVSNTEAFF. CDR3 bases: TGCGCCAGCAGCCGGGGGGTCTCGAACACTGAAGCTTTCTTT.

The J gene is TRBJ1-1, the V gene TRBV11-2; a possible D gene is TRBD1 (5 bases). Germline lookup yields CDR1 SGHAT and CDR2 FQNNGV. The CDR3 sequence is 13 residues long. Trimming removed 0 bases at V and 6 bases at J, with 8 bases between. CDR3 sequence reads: CASSLDPGPEAFF. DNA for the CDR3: TGTGCCAGCAGCTTAGACCCAGGGCCTGAAGCTTTCTTT.

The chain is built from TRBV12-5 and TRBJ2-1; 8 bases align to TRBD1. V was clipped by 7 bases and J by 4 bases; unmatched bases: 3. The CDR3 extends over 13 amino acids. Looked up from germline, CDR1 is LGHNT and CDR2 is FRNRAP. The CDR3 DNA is TGTGCTAGTGCCCGGACAGGGTACAATGAGCAGTTCTTC. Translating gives CASARTGYNEQFF.

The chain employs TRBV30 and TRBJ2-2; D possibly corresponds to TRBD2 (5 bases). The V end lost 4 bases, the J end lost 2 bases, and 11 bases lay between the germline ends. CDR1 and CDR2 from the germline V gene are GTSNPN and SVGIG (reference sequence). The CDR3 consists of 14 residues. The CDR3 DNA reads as TGTGCCTGGAAACTAGGAGTTAACACCGGGGAGCTGTTTTTT. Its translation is CAWKLGVNTGELFF.

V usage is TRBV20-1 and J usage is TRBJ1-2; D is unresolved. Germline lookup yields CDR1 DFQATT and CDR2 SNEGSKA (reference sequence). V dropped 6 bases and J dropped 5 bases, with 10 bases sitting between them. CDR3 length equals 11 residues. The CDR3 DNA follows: TGCAGTGCCCTGAACTCATATGGCTACACCTTC. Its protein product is CSALNSYGYTF.

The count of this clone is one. CDR3 loop: CASSLGPQYNEQFF. CDR3 DNA sequence: TGTGCCAGCAGCTTAGGCCCCCAGTACAATGAGCAGTTCTTC. The V gene is TRBV11-2, the J gene TRBJ2-1; D not certain. The V and J ends lost 1 base and 4 bases respectively, with 8 bases between them. The CDR3 runs 14 residues. The germline V gene has CDR1 SGHAT and CDR2 FQNNGV.

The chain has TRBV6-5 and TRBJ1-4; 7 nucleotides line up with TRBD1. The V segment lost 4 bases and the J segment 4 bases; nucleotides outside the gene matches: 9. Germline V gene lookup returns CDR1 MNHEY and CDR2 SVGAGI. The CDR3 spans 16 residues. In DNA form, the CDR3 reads TGTGCCAGCAGTTCTCGTAGGACAGGCCATAATGAAAAACTGTTTTTT. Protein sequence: CASSSRRTGHNEKLFF.

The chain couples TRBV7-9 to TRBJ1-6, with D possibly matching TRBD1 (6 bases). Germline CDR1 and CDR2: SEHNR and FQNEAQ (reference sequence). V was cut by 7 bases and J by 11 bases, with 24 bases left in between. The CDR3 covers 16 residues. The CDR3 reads CASNPTGLKGNTPLHF. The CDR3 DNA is TGTGCCAGCAACCCTACAGGGCTAAAGGGCAATACACCCCTCCACTTT.

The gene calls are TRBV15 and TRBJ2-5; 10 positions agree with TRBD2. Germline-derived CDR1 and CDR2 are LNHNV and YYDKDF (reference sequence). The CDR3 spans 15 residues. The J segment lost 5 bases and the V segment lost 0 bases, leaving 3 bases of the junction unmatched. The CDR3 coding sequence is TGTGCCACCAGCAGAGATCCGACTAGCGGGGAGACCCAGTACTTC. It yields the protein CATSRDPTSGETQYF. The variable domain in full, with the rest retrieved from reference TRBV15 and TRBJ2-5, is DAMVIQNPRYQVTQFGKPVTLSCSQTLNHNVMYWYQQKSSQAPKLLFHYYDKDFNNEADTPDNFQSRRPNTSFCFLDIRSPGLGDTAMYLCATSRDPTSGETQYFGPGTRLLVL.

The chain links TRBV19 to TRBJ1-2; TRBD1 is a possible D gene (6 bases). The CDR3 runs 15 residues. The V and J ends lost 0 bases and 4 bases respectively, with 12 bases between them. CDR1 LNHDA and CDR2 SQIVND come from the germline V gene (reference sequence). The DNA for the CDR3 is TGTGCCAGTAGTATAGACAAACAGGGTGTCTATGGCTACACCTTC. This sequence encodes CASSIDKQGVYGYTF.

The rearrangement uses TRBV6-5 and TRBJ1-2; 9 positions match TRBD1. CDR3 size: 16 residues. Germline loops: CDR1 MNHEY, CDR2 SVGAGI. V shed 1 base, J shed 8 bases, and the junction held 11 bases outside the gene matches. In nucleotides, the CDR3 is TGTGCCAGCAGTTACTACTCGGGGGACAGGGCCGGAGGCTACACCTTC. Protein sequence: CASSYYSGDRAGGYTF.

The CDR3 DNA sequence: TGTGCCAGCAGCCTCGCTGGGGGCTTGAATGAGCAGTTCTTC. Translated: CASSLAGGLNEQFF. The chain joins TRBV4-2 to TRBJ2-1, with a possible D match to TRBD1 (6 bases). The ends were cut back, 4 bases at V and 7 bases at J, with 14 bases in the middle. The CDR3 runs to 14 residues. From germline, CDR1 is LGHNA and CDR2 YNFKEQ.

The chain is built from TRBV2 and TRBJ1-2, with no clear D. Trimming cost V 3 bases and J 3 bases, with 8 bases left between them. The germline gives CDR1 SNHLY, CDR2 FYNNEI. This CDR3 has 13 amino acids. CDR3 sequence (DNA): TGTGCCAGCAGTGATTTGGGAGACTATGGCTACACCTTC. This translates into CASSDLGDYGYTF.

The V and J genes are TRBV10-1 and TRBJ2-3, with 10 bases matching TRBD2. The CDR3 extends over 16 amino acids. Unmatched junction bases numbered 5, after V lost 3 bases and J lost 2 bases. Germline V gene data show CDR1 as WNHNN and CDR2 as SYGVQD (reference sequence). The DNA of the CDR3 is TGCGCCAGCAGTGAAGGGACTAGCGCGATCACAGATACGCAGTATTTT. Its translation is CASSEGTSAITDTQYF.

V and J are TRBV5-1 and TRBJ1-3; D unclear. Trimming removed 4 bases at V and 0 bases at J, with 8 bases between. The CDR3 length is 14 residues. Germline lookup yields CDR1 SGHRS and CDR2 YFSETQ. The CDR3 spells CASSNPGSGNTIYF. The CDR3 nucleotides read TGCGCCAGCAGCAATCCAGGCTCTGGAAACACCATATATTTT.

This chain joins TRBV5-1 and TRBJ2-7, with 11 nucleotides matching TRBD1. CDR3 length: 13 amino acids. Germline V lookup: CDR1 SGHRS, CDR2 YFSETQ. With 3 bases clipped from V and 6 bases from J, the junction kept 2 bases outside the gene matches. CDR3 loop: CASSWTGGIEQYF. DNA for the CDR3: TGCGCCAGCAGCTGGACAGGGGGCATCGAGCAGTACTTC.